The 15 T cell receptor beta chains below were found in one sample sequenced in a study of blood T cell repertoires in COVID-19. Profiled with immunoSEQ multiplex PCR; TCRdb holds only in-frame clones, not every one. Among about 99,000 clones, approximately 90% were seen once, and the ten largest hold roughly 3%. The sample consisted of peripheral blood. Every receptor here comes from a man in his fifties or sixties in a cohort sampled during active COVID-19.

The CDR3: CASRVQVSYNEQFF. CDR3 nucleotide sequence: TGTGCCAGCCGGGTCCAAGTCTCCTACAATGAGCAGTTCTTC. The genes are TRBV6-5 and TRBJ2-1, with D hard to call. Trimming left V 8 bases short and J 0 bases short, with 11 bases between. CDR1 is MNHEY and CDR2 is SVGAGI in the germline V gene. The CDR3 has 14 residues.

V gene TRBV15 combines with J gene TRBJ2-5; possibly TRBD2 for D (5 bases). The V gene's germline CDR1 is LNHNV and CDR2 YYDKDF (reference sequence). The CDR3 is 14 amino acids. Trimming pared 6 bases from V and 5 bases from J, leaving 16 bases between. CDR3 region: CATSSLAESETQYF. Written as DNA, the CDR3 is TGTGCCACCAGTTCGCTAGCCGAATCGGAGACCCAGTACTTC.

CDR3 in DNA: TGTGCCACCCGCGGACAGGCCAACTATGGCTACACCTTC. Its protein product is CATRGQANYGYTF. The J gene is TRBJ1-2, the V gene TRBV6-5; TRBD1 agrees at 7 bases. V shed 10 bases and J 2 bases; nucleotides not matched to a gene: 7. The CDR3 contains 13 residues. Germline CDR1 and CDR2: MNHEY and SVGAGI.

This rearrangement joins TRBV7-8 to TRBJ1-1; no reliable D call. Germline CDR1 SGHVS, CDR2 FQNEAQ. With 0 bases removed from V and 3 bases from J, the gap between germline ends came to 20 bases. The CDR3 totals 18 residues. The CDR3 here is CASSLAGLRVGGDTEAFF. DNA of the CDR3: TGTGCCAGCAGCTTAGCGGGTTTGCGGGTCGGCGGGGACACTGAAGCTTTCTTT.

This sequence joins TRBV2 and TRBJ1-2; TRBD1 agrees at 9 bases. This CDR3 region has 17 residues. V shed 7 bases, J shed 4 bases, and the junction held 16 bases outside the gene matches. From germline, CDR1 is SNHLY and CDR2 FYNNEI. The DNA of the CDR3 is TGTGCCAGCAATAGCCCCCCGGACAGGGGCCAGTTCTATGGCTACACCTTC. This translates into CASNSPPDRGQFYGYTF.

The rearrangement joins TRBV28 to TRBJ2-4; D possibly corresponds to TRBD2 (6 bases). Looked up from germline, CDR1 is MDHEN and CDR2 is SYDVKM. The CDR3 runs to 16 residues. V lost 5 bases and J 7 bases, leaving 21 bases between the germline ends. This CDR3 is CASSLTPRGTWNIQYF. CDR3 coding DNA: TGTGCCAGCAGTCTCACTCCCCGGGGGACGTGGAACATTCAGTACTTC.

The V gene is TRBV2, the J gene TRBJ1-6; no clear D. Germline-derived CDR1 and CDR2 are SNHLY and FYNNEI. With 0 bases removed from V and 9 bases from J, the gap between germline ends came to 15 bases. This CDR3 is built from 16 residues. The CDR3 bases are TGTGCCAGCAGTGAAGCCGGGTTGATCGCTGGTTCACCCCTCCACTTT. It yields the protein CASSEAGLIAGSPLHF. Full variable domain (missing parts from reference TRBV2 and TRBJ1-6): EPEVTQTPSHQVTQMGQEVILRCVPISNHLYFYWYRQILGQKVEFLVSFYNNEISEKSEIFDDQFSVERPDGSNFTLKIRSTKLEDSAMYFCASSEAGLIAGSPLHFGNGTRLTVT.

This clone was detected only a few times. The gene calls are TRBV14 and TRBJ2-1; possible D gene TRBD2, 5 bases. Per germline, CDR1 SGHDN and CDR2 FVKESK. V lost 5 bases and J lost 7, with 9 bases in between. The CDR3 is made up of 12 amino acids. The chain's CDR3 is CASSISANEQFF. The DNA of the CDR3 is TGTGCCAGCAGCATTAGCGCTAATGAGCAGTTCTTC.

The rearrangement links TRBV5-1 to TRBJ1-6; D is uncertain. CDR3 length equals 13 residues. Germline V gives CDR1 SGHRS, CDR2 YFSETQ. V was cut by 0 bases and J by 9 bases, with 7 bases left in between. This CDR3 is CASSLDSFSPLHF. CDR3 DNA: TGCGCCAGCAGCTTGGACTCTTTTTCACCCCTCCACTTT.

The J gene is TRBJ2-3, the V gene TRBV6-2 or TRBV6-3; 14 bases map to TRBD2. The CDR3 has 15 amino acids. Trimming took 5 bases from V and 4 from J; bases not matched to a gene: 2. Per the germline V gene, CDR1 is MNHEY and CDR2 is SVGEGT. The CDR3, as DNA: TGTGCCAGCAGTGGACTAGCGGGGGGACCAGATACGCAGTATTTT. Its translation: CASSGLAGGPDTQYF.

J is TRBJ2-3 and V is TRBV27; TRBD1 matches at 9 bases. The CDR3 runs to 15 residues. V was clipped by 6 bases and J by 3 bases; unmatched bases: 7. Germline lookup yields CDR1 MNHEY and CDR2 SMNVEV (reference sequence). Here the CDR3 reads CASRPRDRVTDTQYF. CDR3 sequence (DNA): TGTGCCAGCAGACCTAGGGACAGGGTTACAGATACGCAGTATTTT.

The rearrangement links TRBV4-2 to TRBJ2-3, with TRBD2 matching over 10 bases. The V segment lost 1 base and the J segment 1 base; nucleotides outside the gene matches: 2. There are 16 residues in the CDR3. Germline assignment: CDR1 LGHNA and CDR2 YNFKEQ. Written as DNA, the CDR3 is TGTGCCAGCAGCCAAGCCACTAGCGGGGGCACAGATACGCAGTATTTT. The encoded protein is CASSQATSGGTDTQYF.

The CDR3 nucleotides read TGTGCCAGCAGTGACATCGGGACTAGCGGGGGGGCCGGGCTGCGGTACACAGATACGCAGTATTTT. Protein sequence: CASSDIGTSGGAGLRYTDTQYF. The genes are TRBV6-4 and TRBJ2-3; 16 nucleotides match TRBD2. This CDR3 is built from 22 residues. The trim removed 2 bases at V and 2 bases at J, leaving 16 bases unmatched. The germline gives CDR1 MRHNA, CDR2 SNTAGT.

The chain links TRBV11-2 to TRBJ2-2, with 10 bases identical to TRBD1. V lost 6 bases, J lost 4 bases, and 5 bases stayed unmatched. CDR3 length equals 15 residues. Germline CDR1 SGHAT, CDR2 FQNNGV. The chain's CDR3 is CASSLGQGSTGELFF. CDR3 bases: TGTGCCAGCAGTTTGGGACAGGGGAGCACCGGGGAGCTGTTTTTT.

The gene calls are TRBV15 and TRBJ1-4; TRBD1 agrees at 7 bases. Germline trimming cut 4 bases from V and 2 bases from J; bases unmatched to any gene: 4. CDR1 and CDR2 from the germline V gene are LNHNV and YYDKDF (reference sequence). The CDR3 covers 15 residues. CDR3 nucleotides: TGTGCCACCAGCATCGGACAGGCTACTAATGAAAAACTGTTTTTT. It codes for CATSIGQATNEKLFF.